This T cell receptor beta chain was profiled in a study of CD8 T cell repertoires and HIV-1 epitope variants (dated by TCRdb to about 2020). In the study overall: T cells were stimulated in separate culture wells with each of twenty-five peptides representing autologous and known Gag and Nef epitope variants. The epitopes tested covered three Gag epitope families plus Nef HW9 and YT9. An aliquot of 1M T cells was saved as an uncultured baseline condition, separate from the 75 to 95 T cell cultures. Among the control conditions were a peptide pool of CMV, EBV and flu, the Ebola AY9 epitope serving as a negative control, and a well with no peptide. For around 9 days the cultures were kept in IMDM with gentamicin, and on days 3 and 7 half of the media was changed with IL-2, IL-7 and IL-15 added. T cells were enriched with the EasySep Human T Cell Enrichment Kit and co-cultured with equal numbers of autologous T cell-negative cells as antigen-presenting cells. A total of more than 70 T cell cultures were run, with each culture condition done in triplicate except for one peptide, which was done in duplicate.

The EasySep Human CD8+ T Cell Enrichment Kit was used on day 10 to isolate CD8+ T cells from every culture. Sequencing of TCR beta CDR3 regions was performed at survey depth on the immunoSEQ platform. The QIAamp DNA micro kit was used to extract genomic DNA from every cultured and uncultured CD8+ T cell population. The paper's processing steps were these. Samples with fewer than 5,000 productive reads were excluded, resulting in the removal of about 7% of the roughly 75 HIV peptide-stimulated cultures. Sequences were trimmed to CDR3 by a MANAFEST web app, and nonproductive sequences, CDR3s under 5 amino acids, and sequences not starting with C or ending with F/W were removed. To count as antigen-specific, a clonotype had to be expanded in at least 2 of 3 replicates compared with the no-peptide control at FDR 0.01, and only within one epitope family. In addition, a specific clonotype needed a frequency at least fivefold higher than in wells stimulated with peptides from other epitope families. TCRdb provides this immuneACCESS table in a form limited to in-frame rearrangements. Some clones are lacking; in checked studies, under half of them reflect an unresolved V gene, and why the rest are absent is not known. That table furnishes V, J and clone size, whereas the DNA furnished D and trimming. In all, the sample holds 5,500 to 6,000 clones, and over 65% of those were seen once. The ten biggest clones cover 35% to 50% of the sample.

Worth noting for this clone: It lacks a known antigen. Base qualities are missing; no much larger clone stands one base away.

The study at large found these results: Only TCR beta chains were identified by the assay, and proliferation to antigen, not T cell function or cytokine profile, was indicated. Of the nine antigen-specific TCR beta clonotypes identified, six appeared cross-reactive for autologous or known escape epitope variants. The Nef KF9 family was recognized by five clonotypes and the HW9 family by one, and no responses to the TAALDMSHF plasma variant were observed.

At the junction V is shortened by 2 bases and J by 0 bases, with 10 bases in between. The germline V gene provides CDR1 MNHEY and CDR2 SVGAGI. Including the terminal cysteine and phenylalanine, the CDR3 comprises 15 residues. The read is trimmed to its CDR3 DNA, 45 bases read in frame from base 1. Sequenced input: cultured CD8+ T cells derived from PBMCs. Here the chain combines TRBV6-5 and TRBJ1-1; the D gene identity is not certain. The TCR sequence derives from a male donor with HIV. The sequenced DNA: TGTGCCAGCAGTTACGAGGGTGGGGTGAACACTGAAGCTTTCTTT. Its protein reads: CASSYEGGVNTEAFF.